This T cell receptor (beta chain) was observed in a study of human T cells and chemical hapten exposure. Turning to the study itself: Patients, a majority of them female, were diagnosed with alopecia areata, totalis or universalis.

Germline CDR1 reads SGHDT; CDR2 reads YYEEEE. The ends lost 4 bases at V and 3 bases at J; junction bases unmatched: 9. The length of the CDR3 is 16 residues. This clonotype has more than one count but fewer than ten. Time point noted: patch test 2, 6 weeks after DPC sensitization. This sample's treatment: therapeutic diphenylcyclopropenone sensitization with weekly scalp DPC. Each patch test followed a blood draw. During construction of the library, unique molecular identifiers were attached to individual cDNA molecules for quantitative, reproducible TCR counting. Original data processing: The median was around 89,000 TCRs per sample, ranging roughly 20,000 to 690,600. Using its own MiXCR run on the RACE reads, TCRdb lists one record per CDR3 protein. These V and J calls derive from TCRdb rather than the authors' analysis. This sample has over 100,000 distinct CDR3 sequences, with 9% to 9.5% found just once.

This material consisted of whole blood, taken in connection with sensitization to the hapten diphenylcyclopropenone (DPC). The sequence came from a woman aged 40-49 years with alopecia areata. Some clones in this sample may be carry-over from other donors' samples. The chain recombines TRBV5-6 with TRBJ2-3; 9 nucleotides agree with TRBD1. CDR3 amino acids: CASSRSGTGWTDTQYF. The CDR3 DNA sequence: TGTGCCAGCAGCCGGAGCGGGACAGGGTGGACAGATACGCAGTATTTT.